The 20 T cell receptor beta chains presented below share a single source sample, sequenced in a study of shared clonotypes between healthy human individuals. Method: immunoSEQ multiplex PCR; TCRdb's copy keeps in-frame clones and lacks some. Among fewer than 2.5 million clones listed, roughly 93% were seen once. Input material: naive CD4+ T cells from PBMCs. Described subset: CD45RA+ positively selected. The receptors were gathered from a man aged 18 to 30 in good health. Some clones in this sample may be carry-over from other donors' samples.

This chain's CDR3 is CASSLDGAGGNTEAFF. CDR3 sequence (DNA): TGCGCCAGCAGCTTGGATGGGGCTGGGGGGAACACTGAAGCTTTCTTT. This chain connects TRBV5-1 to TRBJ1-1; perhaps TRBD1 as D (5 bases). Trimming took off 0 bases at V and 1 base at J, with 13 bases between the two ends. Germline loops: CDR1 SGHRS, CDR2 YFSETQ. The CDR3 length is 16 residues.

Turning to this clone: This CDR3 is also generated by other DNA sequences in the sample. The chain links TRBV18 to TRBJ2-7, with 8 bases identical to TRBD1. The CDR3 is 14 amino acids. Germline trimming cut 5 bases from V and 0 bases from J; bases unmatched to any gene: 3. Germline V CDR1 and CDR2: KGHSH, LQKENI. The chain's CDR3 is CASSTGTGSYEQYF. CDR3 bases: TGTGCCAGCTCAACCGGGACAGGCTCCTACGAGCAGTACTTC. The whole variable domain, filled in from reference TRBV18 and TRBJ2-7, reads NAGVMQNPRHLVRRRGQEARLRCSPMKGHSHVYWYRQLPEEGLKFMVYLQKENIIDESGMPKERFSAEFPKEGPSILRIQQVVRGDSAAYFCASSTGTGSYEQYFGPGTRLTVT.

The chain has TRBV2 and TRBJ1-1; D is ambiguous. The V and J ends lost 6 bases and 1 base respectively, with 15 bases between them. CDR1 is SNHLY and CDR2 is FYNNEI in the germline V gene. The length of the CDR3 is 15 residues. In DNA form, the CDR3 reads TGTGCCAGCAGCCGCGGCCTGACAACGAACACTGAAGCTTTCTTT. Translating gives CASSRGLTTNTEAFF.

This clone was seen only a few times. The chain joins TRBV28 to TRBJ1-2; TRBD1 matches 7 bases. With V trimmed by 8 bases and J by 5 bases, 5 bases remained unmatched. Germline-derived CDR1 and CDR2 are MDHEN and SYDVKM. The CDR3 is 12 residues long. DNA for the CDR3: TGTGCCAGCGGGACAGCGAGTTATGGCTACACCTTC. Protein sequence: CASGTASYGYTF.

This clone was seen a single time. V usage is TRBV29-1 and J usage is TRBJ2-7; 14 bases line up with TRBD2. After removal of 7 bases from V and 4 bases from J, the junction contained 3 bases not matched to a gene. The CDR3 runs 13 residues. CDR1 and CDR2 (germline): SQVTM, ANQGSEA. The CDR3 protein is CSDGTSGSYEQYF. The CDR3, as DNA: TGCAGCGACGGGACTAGCGGGAGTTACGAGCAGTACTTC.

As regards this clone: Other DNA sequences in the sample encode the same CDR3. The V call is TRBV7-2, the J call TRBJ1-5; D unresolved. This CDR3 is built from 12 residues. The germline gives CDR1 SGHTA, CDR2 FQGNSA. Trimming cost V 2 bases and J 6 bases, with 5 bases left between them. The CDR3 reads CASSLRGQPQHF. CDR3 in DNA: TGTGCCAGCAGCTTAAGAGGTCAGCCCCAGCATTTT.

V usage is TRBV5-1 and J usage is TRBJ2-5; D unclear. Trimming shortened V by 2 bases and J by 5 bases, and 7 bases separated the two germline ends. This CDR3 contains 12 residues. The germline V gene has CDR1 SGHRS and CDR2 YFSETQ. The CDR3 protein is CASSFGWETQYF. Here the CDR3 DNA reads TGCGCCAGCAGCTTTGGGTGGGAGACCCAGTACTTC. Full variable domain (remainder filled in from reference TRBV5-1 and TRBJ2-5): KAGVTQTPRYLIKTRGQQVTLSCSPISGHRSVSWYQQTPGQGLQFLFEYFSETQRNKGNFPGRFSGRQFSNSRSEMNVSTLELGDSALYLCASSFGWETQYFGPGTRLLVL.

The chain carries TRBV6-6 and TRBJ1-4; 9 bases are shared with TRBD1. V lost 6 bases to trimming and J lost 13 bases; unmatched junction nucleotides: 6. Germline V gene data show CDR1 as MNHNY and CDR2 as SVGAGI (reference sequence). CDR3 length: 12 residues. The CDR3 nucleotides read TGTGCCAGCAGCGACAGGGGGTTGGGACTGTTTTTT. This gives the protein CASSDRGLGLFF.

This CDR3 is CASSDTLGGNTEAFF. The CDR3 DNA reads TGTGCCAGCAGCGACACCCTGGGTGGGAACACTGAAGCTTTCTTT. The V and J genes are TRBV9 and TRBJ1-1; D not certain. With 3 bases removed from V and 1 base from J, the gap between germline ends came to 13 bases. The CDR3 has 15 amino acids. Germline V CDR1 and CDR2: SGDLS, YYNGEE.

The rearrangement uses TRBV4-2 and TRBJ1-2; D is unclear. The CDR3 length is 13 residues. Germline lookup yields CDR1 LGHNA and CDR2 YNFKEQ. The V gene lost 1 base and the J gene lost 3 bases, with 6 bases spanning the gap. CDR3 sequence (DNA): TGTGCCAGCAGCCAAGGCCCCTACTATGGCTACACCTTC. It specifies CASSQGPYYGYTF.

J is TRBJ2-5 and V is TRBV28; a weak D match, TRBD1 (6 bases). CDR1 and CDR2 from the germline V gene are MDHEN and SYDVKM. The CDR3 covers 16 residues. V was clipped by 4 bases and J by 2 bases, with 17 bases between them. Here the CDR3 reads CASSSPPGAQQETQYF. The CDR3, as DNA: TGTGCCAGCAGTTCTCCACCAGGGGCCCAACAAGAGACCCAGTACTTC.

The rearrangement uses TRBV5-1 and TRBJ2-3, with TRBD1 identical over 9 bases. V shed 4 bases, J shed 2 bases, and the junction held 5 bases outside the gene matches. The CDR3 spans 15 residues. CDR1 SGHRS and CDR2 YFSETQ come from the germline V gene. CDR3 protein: CASSLGQGHTDTQYF. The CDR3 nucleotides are TGCGCCAGCAGCCTAGGACAGGGGCACACAGATACGCAGTATTTT.

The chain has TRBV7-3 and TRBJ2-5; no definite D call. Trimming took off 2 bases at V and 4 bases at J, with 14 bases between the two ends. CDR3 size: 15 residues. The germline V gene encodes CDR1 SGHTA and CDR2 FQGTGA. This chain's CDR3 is CASSLSPGNGETQYF. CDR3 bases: TGTGCCAGCAGCTTATCTCCGGGTAATGGAGAGACCCAGTACTTC. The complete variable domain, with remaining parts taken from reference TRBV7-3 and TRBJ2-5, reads GAGVSQTPSNKVTEKGKYVELRCDPISGHTALYWYRQSLGQGPEFLIYFQGTGAADDSGLPNDRFFAVRPEGSVSTLKIQRTERGDSAVYLCASSLSPGNGETQYFGPGTRLLVL.

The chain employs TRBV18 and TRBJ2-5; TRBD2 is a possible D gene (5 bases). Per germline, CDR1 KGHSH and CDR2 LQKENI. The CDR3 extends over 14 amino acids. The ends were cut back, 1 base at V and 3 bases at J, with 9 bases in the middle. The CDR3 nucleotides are TGTGCCAGCTCACCACTTTCCGGGGAAGAGACCCAGTACTTC. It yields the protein CASSPLSGEETQYF.

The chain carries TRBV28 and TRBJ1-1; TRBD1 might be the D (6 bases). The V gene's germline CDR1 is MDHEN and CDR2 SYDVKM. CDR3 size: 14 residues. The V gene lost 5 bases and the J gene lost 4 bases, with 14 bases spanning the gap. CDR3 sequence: CASSPRGSVTEAFF. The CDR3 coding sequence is TGTGCCAGCAGTCCCAGGGGATCTGTCACTGAAGCTTTCTTT. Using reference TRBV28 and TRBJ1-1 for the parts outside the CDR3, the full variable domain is DVKVTQSSRYLVKRTGEKVFLECVQDMDHENMFWYRQDPGLGLRLIYFSYDVKMKEKGDIPEGYSVSREKKERFSLILESASTNQTSMYLCASSPRGSVTEAFFGQGTRLTVV.

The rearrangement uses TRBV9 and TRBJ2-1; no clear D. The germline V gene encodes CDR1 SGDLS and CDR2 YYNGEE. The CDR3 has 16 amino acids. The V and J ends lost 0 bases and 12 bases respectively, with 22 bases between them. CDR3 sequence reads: CASSVGSSPTVYGQFF. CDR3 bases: TGTGCCAGCAGCGTAGGTAGTAGCCCCACAGTTTATGGGCAGTTCTTC. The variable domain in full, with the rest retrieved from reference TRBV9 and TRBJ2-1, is DSGVTQTPKHLITATGQRVTLRCSPRSGDLSVYWYQQSLDQGLQFLIQYYNGEERAKGNILERFSAQQFPDLHSELNLSSLELGDSALYFCASSVGSSPTVYGQFFGPGTRLTVL.

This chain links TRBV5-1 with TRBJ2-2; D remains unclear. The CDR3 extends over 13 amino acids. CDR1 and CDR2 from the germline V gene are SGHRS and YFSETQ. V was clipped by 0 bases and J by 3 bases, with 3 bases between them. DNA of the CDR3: TGCGCCAGCAGCTTGGTGTACACCGGGGAGCTGTTTTTT. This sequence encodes CASSLVYTGELFF.

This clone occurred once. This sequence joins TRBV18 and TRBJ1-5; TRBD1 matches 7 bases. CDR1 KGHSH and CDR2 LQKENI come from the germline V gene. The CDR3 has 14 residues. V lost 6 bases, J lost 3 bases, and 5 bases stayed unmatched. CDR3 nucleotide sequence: TGTGCCAGCTCCCTCCAGGGGGTCAATCAGCCCCAGCATTTT. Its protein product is CASSLQGVNQPQHF.

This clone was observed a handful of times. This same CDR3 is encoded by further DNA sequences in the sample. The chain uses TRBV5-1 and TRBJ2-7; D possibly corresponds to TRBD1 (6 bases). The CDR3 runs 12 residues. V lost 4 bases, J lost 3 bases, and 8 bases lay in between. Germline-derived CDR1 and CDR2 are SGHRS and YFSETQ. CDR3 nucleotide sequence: TGCGCCAGCAGCACACAGGGCTACGAGCAGTACTTC. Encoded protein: CASSTQGYEQYF.

As DNA, the CDR3 is TGTGCCAGCAGCTTCCCCCTCTCTGGGGCCAACGTCCTGACTTTC. It is translated as CASSFPLSGANVLTF. The rearrangement links TRBV7-9 to TRBJ2-6; D is uncertain. V was cut by 3 bases and J by 0 bases, with 6 bases left in between. The CDR3 has 15 residues. Germline-derived CDR1 and CDR2 are SEHNR and FQNEAQ (reference sequence).